One TCR beta chain is described in this entry. Both 60 Vbeta primers and 13 Jbeta primers went into the PCR. Sequencing used immunoSEQ multiplex PCR; TCRdb keeps in-frame clones, though not all of them. The data contain 150,000 to 200,000 clones, approximately 80% of them singletons. This sample is part of a study of cytomegalovirus exposure and HLA in healthy donors. Germline CDR1 SGHNT, CDR2 YENEEA. This CDR3 has 15 amino acids. The J segment lost 4 bases and the V segment lost 5 bases, leaving 3 bases of the junction unmatched. The source is a woman in her forties in good health and CMV-seropositive. The sequencing sample was made of PBMCs. The chain uses TRBV11-3 and TRBJ2-2; 11 positions agree with TRBD2. CDR3 sequence reads: CASSPLAGVTGELFF. The CDR3 DNA follows: TGTGCCAGCAGCCCACTAGCGGGAGTCACCGGGGAGCTGTTTTTT.